The next 29 T cell receptor beta chains were all read from a single sample in a study of shared clonotypes between healthy human individuals. The assay was immunoSEQ multiplex PCR, and TCRdb's table has in-frame clones only and misses some. Among 2 million to 2.5 million clones listed, 93% were seen once. Source material: naive CD4+ T cells from PBMCs. The subset was: CD45RA+ positively selected. The receptors were sampled from a man between 18 and 35 years old in good health. Some clones in this sample may be carry-over from other donors' samples.

The chain has TRBV4-3 and TRBJ2-5, with 15 bases aligning to TRBD2. The germline V gene has CDR1 LGHNA and CDR2 YSLEER. Trimming cost V 0 bases and J 4 bases; bases outside gene matches: 12. The CDR3 contains 20 residues. CDR3 DNA sequence: TGCGCCAGCAGCCAAGACCGGGGACTAGCGGGAGGCGTACGCACAGAGACCCAGTACTTC. Protein: CASSQDRGLAGGVRTETQYF.

V and J are TRBV18 and TRBJ2-2; the D gene is possibly TRBD2 (5 bases). Germline-derived CDR1 and CDR2 are KGHSH and LQKENI. Trimming took 6 bases from V and 6 from J, leaving 14 bases between them. The CDR3 is 14 amino acids. This chain's CDR3 is CASSFSAGAGELFF. In nucleotides, the CDR3 is TGTGCCAGCTCCTTCTCCGCGGGTGCCGGGGAGCTGTTTTTT.

The chain is built from TRBV11-2 and TRBJ2-1; D might be TRBD1 or TRBD2, each matching 5 bases. The germline V gene has CDR1 SGHAT and CDR2 FQNNGV. Trimming removed 5 bases at V and 6 bases at J, with 17 bases between. The CDR3 extends over 15 amino acids. The DNA for the CDR3 is TGTGCCAGCAGCCTCGGGACCCTCCTACCCAATGAGCAGTTCTTC. This codes for CASSLGTLLPNEQFF.

The chain uses TRBV18 and TRBJ2-2, with TRBD2 identical over 9 bases. The V and J ends lost 1 base and 4 bases, in that order; junction bases with no gene match: 4. Germline CDR1 and CDR2: KGHSH and LQKENI. The CDR3 runs 16 residues. CDR3: CASSPRLAGITGELFF. The CDR3 coding sequence is TGTGCCAGCTCACCACGGCTAGCGGGAATCACCGGGGAGCTGTTTTTT.

This clone came up once. The CDR3: CASSERGQRNQPQHF. The CDR3 DNA reads TGTGCCAGCAGTGAGCGGGGACAGCGCAATCAGCCCCAGCATTTT. The V call is TRBV2, the J call TRBJ1-5; TRBD1 aligns across 7 bases. V was clipped by 3 bases and J by 2 bases; unmatched bases: 4. Germline V gene lookup returns CDR1 SNHLY and CDR2 FYNNEI. The CDR3 has 15 residues.

DNA for the CDR3: TGTGCCAGCAGCGCCAATAGCGGGAGCAGGTACGAGCAGTACTTC. Its protein product is CASSANSGSRYEQYF. The genes are TRBV9 and TRBJ2-7; TRBD2 matches 9 bases. This CDR3 spans 15 amino acids. The germline V gene encodes CDR1 SGDLS and CDR2 YYNGEE. Trimming cost V 3 bases and J 4 bases; bases outside gene matches: 8. The entire variable domain, with the rest obtained from reference TRBV9 and TRBJ2-7, is as follows: DSGVTQTPKHLITATGQRVTLRCSPRSGDLSVYWYQQSLDQGLQFLIQYYNGEERAKGNILERFSAQQFPDLHSELNLSSLELGDSALYFCASSANSGSRYEQYFGPGTRLTVT.

The genes are TRBV29-1 and TRBJ2-5; D is possibly TRBD2 (6 bases). Trimming shortened V by 7 bases and J by 1 base, and 10 bases separated the two germline ends. The CDR3 is made up of 12 amino acids. From germline, CDR1 is SQVTM and CDR2 ANQGSEA. The DNA for the CDR3 is TGCAGCGCCCGGACTACCCAAGAGACCCAGTACTTC. Its translation is CSARTTQETQYF. Full variable domain (missing parts from reference TRBV29-1 and TRBJ2-5): SAVISQKPSRDICQRGTSLTIQCQVDSQVTMMFWYRQQPGQSLTLIATANQGSEATYESGFVIDKFPISRPNLTFSTLTVSNMSPEDSSIYLCSARTTQETQYFGPGTRLLVL.

This sequence joins TRBV4-3 and TRBJ2-5, with TRBD1 matching 10 bases. The CDR3 covers 15 residues. The V gene's germline CDR1 is LGHNA and CDR2 YSLEER. The V segment lost 0 bases and the J segment 4 bases; nucleotides outside the gene matches: 2. DNA for the CDR3: TGCGCCAGCAGCCAAGAGGGGACAGGGGTAGAGACCCAGTACTTC. Translating gives CASSQEGTGVETQYF.

The chain employs TRBV12-2 and TRBJ2-1; TRBD2 reflects the table's D call only, with no check against the DNA. TRBV12-2 is tagged as a pseudogene. This CDR3 is 17 amino acids long. The CDR3: CASRLVTSGNSYNEQFF. DNA for the CDR3: TGTGCAAGTCGCTTAGTGACTAGCGGGAACTCCTACAATGAGCAGTTCTTC.

The rearrangement uses TRBV9 and TRBJ1-3; D is unresolved. The CDR3 is made up of 17 amino acids. V lost 2 bases and J 0 bases, leaving 15 bases between the germline ends. CDR1 is SGDLS, CDR2 YYNGEE, per germline. The CDR3 spells CASSVSPLESSGNTIYF. The CDR3 coding sequence is TGTGCCAGCAGCGTTTCCCCCCTAGAGAGCTCTGGAAACACCATATATTTT.

The chain recombines TRBV28 with TRBJ1-5; D might be TRBD1 (5 bases). Trimming took off 6 bases at V and 1 base at J, with 16 bases between the two ends. The CDR3 runs to 16 residues. In germline, CDR1 is MDHEN, CDR2 SYDVKM. The CDR3, as DNA: TGTGCCAGCAGAACACAGGTTTACTTGAGCAATCAGCCCCAGCATTTT. Its protein product is CASRTQVYLSNQPQHF.

This chain links TRBV4-1 with TRBJ2-1, with D unclear. Germline V gives CDR1 MGHRA, CDR2 YSYEKL. The CDR3 consists of 11 residues. With 1 base removed from V and 16 bases from J, the gap between germline ends came to 11 bases. DNA for the CDR3: TGCGCCAGCAGCCAAGGGCCCCGTCGTTTCTTC. Translation: CASSQGPRRFF.

The chain couples TRBV7-8 to TRBJ1-2; maybe TRBD1 (5 bases). This CDR3 comprises 13 residues. Per the germline V gene, CDR1 is SGHVS and CDR2 is FQNEAQ. Trimming removed 2 bases from V and 8 bases from J, with 12 bases in between. The CDR3 is CASSLNRDEGYTF. CDR3 DNA: TGTGCCAGCAGCTTAAATCGGGACGAGGGCTACACCTTC.

This clone showed up just once. V gene TRBV5-1 combines with J gene TRBJ1-3, with 8 bases that match TRBD1. Trimming took 3 bases from V and 7 from J; bases not matched to a gene: 6. Germline V gives CDR1 SGHRS, CDR2 YFSETQ. This CDR3 spans 14 amino acids. CDR3 residues: CASSSGTGLNTIYF. The CDR3 nucleotides read TGCGCCAGCAGCTCGGGGACAGGCCTTAACACCATATATTTT.

The chain is built from TRBV6-5 and TRBJ2-7; tentatively, D is TRBD1 or TRBD2 (6 bases each). Germline V gives CDR1 MNHEY, CDR2 SVGAGI. The CDR3 totals 15 residues. Trimming left V 0 bases short and J 9 bases short, with 18 bases between. The chain's CDR3 is CASSYSRDTDKGQYF. CDR3 sequence (DNA): TGTGCCAGCAGTTACTCGCGGGACACAGACAAAGGGCAGTACTTC.

V usage is TRBV6-1 and J usage is TRBJ2-7, with 7 bases matching TRBD1. The CDR3 runs to 14 residues. With V trimmed by 9 bases and J by 0 bases, 8 bases remained unmatched. Looked up from germline, CDR1 is MNHNS and CDR2 is SASEGT. CDR3 bases: TGTGCCAGTAAGGAACAGGGGAGCTCCTACGAGCAGTACTTC. This gives the protein CASKEQGSSYEQYF.

This sequence joins TRBV5-8 and TRBJ1-1; maybe TRBD1 (6 bases). CDR3 length: 13 amino acids. Trimming took 3 bases from V and 10 from J, leaving 16 bases between them. Germline CDR1 is SGHTS and CDR2 is YDEGEE. CDR3: CASSWNPTGRAFF. In nucleotides, the CDR3 is TGTGCCAGCAGCTGGAACCCTACAGGGAGAGCTTTCTTT.

Concerning this clone: Other DNA sequences within the sample encode an identical CDR3. This chain links TRBV18 with TRBJ2-2; D may be TRBD1 (7 bases). The CDR3 runs 14 residues. V was trimmed by 5 bases and J by 6 bases, leaving 13 bases between them. The germline V gene encodes CDR1 KGHSH and CDR2 LQKENI. This CDR3 reads CASSAGQPPGELFF. CDR3 DNA sequence: TGTGCCAGCTCAGCGGGACAGCCCCCCGGGGAGCTGTTTTTT.

This chain uses TRBV28 with TRBJ1-2; D perhaps matches TRBD1 (6 bases). Germline values: CDR1 MDHEN, CDR2 SYDVKM. The CDR3 has 17 amino acids. V lost 4 bases and J 4 bases, leaving 22 bases between the germline ends. In DNA form, the CDR3 reads TGTGCCAGCAGTTCTCCGTCGTCGGCAGGGGCTGGCTATGGCTACACCTTC. Protein product: CASSSPSSAGAGYGYTF.

The chain carries TRBV18 and TRBJ2-7; 8 bases align to TRBD2. Germline CDR1 reads KGHSH; CDR2 reads LQKENI. The CDR3 totals 16 residues. Trimming at V came to 3 bases and at J to 0 bases, leaving 7 bases not matched to a gene. CDR3 loop: CASSPTPGTSSYEQYF. CDR3 DNA sequence: TGTGCCAGCTCACCGACGCCCGGGACTAGCTCCTACGAGCAGTACTTC.

This clone showed up just once. The V call is TRBV6-1, the J call TRBJ1-5; tentatively, D is TRBD1 (6 bases). This CDR3 is built from 14 residues. Per germline, CDR1 MNHNS and CDR2 SASEGT. The ends were cut back, 6 bases at V and 0 bases at J, with 9 bases in the middle. The CDR3 region is CASRGAISNQPQHF. CDR3 bases: TGTGCCAGCAGGGGGGCGATTAGCAATCAGCCCCAGCATTTT.

The chain links TRBV13 to TRBJ2-2; 13 bases agree with TRBD2. This CDR3 is 16 amino acids long. Germline V CDR1 and CDR2: PRHDT, FYEKMQ (reference sequence). Losses at the gene ends were 4 bases for V and 3 bases for J; bases not matched to a gene: 2. For the CDR3, the DNA is TGTGCCAGCAGCTCCACTAGCGGGAGGGACACCGGGGAGCTGTTTTTT. This gives the protein CASSSTSGRDTGELFF.

The J gene is TRBJ2-7, the V gene TRBV5-1; 8 bases match TRBD2. Germline CDR1 reads SGHRS; CDR2 reads YFSETQ. The CDR3 has 13 amino acids. The V and J ends lost 4 bases and 3 bases, in that order; junction bases with no gene match: 3. CDR3: CASSREGYYEQYF. DNA of the CDR3: TGCGCCAGCAGCCGGGAGGGGTACTACGAGCAGTACTTC.

Notes on this clone: Other DNA sequences in the same sample also yield this CDR3. The rearrangement links TRBV5-1 to TRBJ2-1; D is undetermined. Germline V gene lookup returns CDR1 SGHRS and CDR2 YFSETQ. CDR3 length equals 13 residues. V lost 0 bases, J lost 5 bases, and 6 bases lay in between. The CDR3 nucleotides are TGCGCCAGCAGCTTGGGTCTAGACAATGAGCAGTTCTTC. It codes for CASSLGLDNEQFF. The full variable domain, completed using reference TRBV5-1 and TRBJ2-1, is KAGVTQTPRYLIKTRGQQVTLSCSPISGHRSVSWYQQTPGQGLQFLFEYFSETQRNKGNFPGRFSGRQFSNSRSEMNVSTLELGDSALYLCASSLGLDNEQFFGPGTRLTVL.

This chain links TRBV19 with TRBJ2-1; TRBD1 matches 7 bases. The CDR3 runs to 17 residues. Germline V CDR1 and CDR2: LNHDA, SQIVND (reference sequence). V trimming: 5 bases; J trimming: 2 bases; junction bases outside the gene matches: 12. CDR3 residues: CASSGRGSGATYNEQFF. CDR3 DNA sequence: TGTGCCAGTAGTGGCAGGGGGAGCGGAGCTACCTACAATGAGCAGTTCTTC.

J is TRBJ1-5 and V is TRBV19; weak D call: TRBD1 (5 bases). V was pared by 5 bases and J by 6 bases, with 14 bases between. Germline values: CDR1 LNHDA, CDR2 SQIVND (reference sequence). This CDR3 region has 14 residues. The CDR3 coding sequence is TGTGCCAGTAGTTGGTTGGGGGAGGGTCAGCCCCAGCATTTT. Amino acids: CASSWLGEGQPQHF.

The chain has TRBV18 and TRBJ2-3, with 9 nucleotides matching TRBD2. The CDR3 totals 16 residues. With V trimmed by 2 bases and J by 5 bases, 8 bases remained unmatched. Germline lookup yields CDR1 KGHSH and CDR2 LQKENI. The CDR3 loop is CASSPEVAGALDTQYF. The CDR3 DNA reads TGTGCCAGCTCACCAGAGGTAGCGGGAGCTCTAGATACGCAGTATTTT.

Turning to this clone: Other DNA sequences in this sample translate to the same CDR3. The chain recombines TRBV9 with TRBJ2-3; D is unresolved. This CDR3 is built from 14 residues. Germline V gene sequence: CDR1 SGDLS, CDR2 YYNGEE. Trimming took 0 bases from V and 0 from J, leaving 5 bases between them. The CDR3 bases are TGTGCCAGCAGCGTAGAACCCAGCACAGATACGCAGTATTTT. It yields the protein CASSVEPSTDTQYF. Looking up the rest from reference TRBV9 and TRBJ2-3 gives the full variable domain: DSGVTQTPKHLITATGQRVTLRCSPRSGDLSVYWYQQSLDQGLQFLIQYYNGEERAKGNILERFSAQQFPDLHSELNLSSLELGDSALYFCASSVEPSTDTQYFGPGTRLTVL.

This chain connects TRBV18 to TRBJ1-2; no reliable D call. CDR3 length: 14 amino acids. Germline CDR1 KGHSH, CDR2 LQKENI. V was shortened by 6 bases and J by 1 base, with 12 bases between the two germline ends. The CDR3 DNA is TGTGCCAGCTCGCTCAGGACGGATAACTATGGCTACACCTTC. Protein sequence: CASSLRTDNYGYTF.